A selection of T cell receptor beta chains follows, all from one sample in a study of circulating and synovial CD4+ cells in juvenile arthritis. This table comes from immunoSEQ multiplex PCR, and its TCRdb copy is limited to in-frame clones, with some not included. The data hold about 30,000 clones, with about 93% observed a single time. Sequencing used CD4+ T cells from blood. All receptors derive from a human donor with juvenile idiopathic arthritis. Both conserved end residues are part of each CDR3. A D gene is named only where the DNA matches it firmly. Rows may omit the clone size; those that give it use once, few, many or a size class.

abundance: .; len: 16; v_gene: TRBV28; d_gene: TRBD1; j_gene: TRBJ2-2; CDR3nt: TGTGCCAGCAGTTTATCCGCAGGGGGCAACACCGGGGAGCTGTTTTTT; CDR3aa: CASSLSAGGNTGELFF
abundance: .; len: 14; v_gene: TRBV6-1; d_gene: TRBD1; j_gene: TRBJ1-1; CDR3nt: TGTGCCGCCCGCCTTGGGACAGTGAACACTGAAGCTTTCTTT; CDR3aa: CAARLGTVNTEAFF
abundance: .; len: 15; v_gene: TRBV10-1; d_gene: .; j_gene: TRBJ2-2; CDR3nt: TGCGCCAGCTCCCCGAGAGCTACGAACACCGGGGAGCTGTTTTTT; CDR3aa: CASSPRATNTGELFF
abundance: .; len: 12; v_gene: TRBV2; d_gene: .; j_gene: TRBJ2-7; CDR3nt: TGTGCCAGCAGGCGGTTCAGTTGGGAGCAGTACTTC; CDR3aa: CASRRFSWEQYF
abundance: .; len: 14; v_gene: TRBV10-3; d_gene: .; j_gene: TRBJ2-7; CDR3nt: TGTGCCATCAGTACTTCTAGCGCGGTCAACGAGCAGTACTTC; CDR3aa: CAISTSSAVNEQYF
abundance: .; len: 11; v_gene: TRBV30; d_gene: .; j_gene: TRBJ1-2; CDR3nt: TGTGCCTGGAGTGTAACGCGAGGCTACACCTTC; CDR3aa: CAWSVTRGYTF
abundance: .; len: 12; v_gene: TRBV19; d_gene: .; j_gene: TRBJ1-2; CDR3nt: TGTGCCAGTAGTATTCAAAACTATGGCTACACCTTC; CDR3aa: CASSIQNYGYTF
abundance: once; len: 11; v_gene: TRBV6-5; d_gene: .; j_gene: TRBJ2-1; CDR3nt: TGTGCCAGCAGTTATCGGCAGGAAAGGTTCTTC; CDR3aa: CASSYRQERFF
abundance: .; len: 17; v_gene: TRBV5-1; d_gene: TRBD1; j_gene: TRBJ1-1; CDR3nt: TGCGCCAGCAGCTTGGCCGGCACAGGGGCCCCAAGAACTGAAGCTTTCTTT; CDR3aa: CASSLAGTGAPRTEAFF
abundance: .; len: 14; v_gene: TRBV15; d_gene: .; j_gene: TRBJ2-7; CDR3nt: TGTGCCACCAGCAGGGTTTTAGGGGGCTACGAGCAGTACTTC; CDR3aa: CATSRVLGGYEQYF
abundance: .; len: 13; v_gene: TRBV7-6; d_gene: TRBD1; j_gene: TRBJ1-1; CDR3nt: TGTGCCAGCAGCCTTCAGACAGGGACTGAAGCTTTCTTT; CDR3aa: CASSLQTGTEAFF
abundance: .; len: 20; v_gene: TRBV4-2; d_gene: TRBD2; j_gene: TRBJ2-7; CDR3nt: TGTGCCAGCAGCCAAGTCCGAATGACGGGACTAGCGGGGAGCTCCTACGAGCAGTACTTC; CDR3aa: CASSQVRMTGLAGSSYEQYF
abundance: .; len: 14; v_gene: TRBV5-1; d_gene: .; j_gene: TRBJ2-7; CDR3nt: TGCGCCAGCAGCGGGCAGGGTTACGCCTACGAGCAGTACTTC; CDR3aa: CASSGQGYAYEQYF
abundance: .; len: 12; v_gene: TRBV6-6; d_gene: .; j_gene: TRBJ1-1; CDR3nt: TGTGCCAGCAGTCGGGAGGGGGGGCAAGCTTTCTTT; CDR3aa: CASSREGGQAFF
abundance: .; len: 14; v_gene: TRBV28; d_gene: TRBD1; j_gene: TRBJ1-2; CDR3nt: TGTGCCAGCACCAGACAGGGTGGCTCGAGGGGCTACACCTTC; CDR3aa: CASTRQGGSRGYTF
abundance: .; len: 15; v_gene: TRBV6-4; d_gene: .; j_gene: TRBJ2-1; CDR3nt: TGTGCCAGCAGTGACTCAAGCGGCTCCTACAATGAGCAGTTCTTC; CDR3aa: CASSDSSGSYNEQFF
abundance: .; len: 16; v_gene: TRBV6-5; d_gene: TRBD2; j_gene: TRBJ2-5; CDR3nt: TGTGCCAGCAGTTACTCCCACAGCGGGAGGGGTGAGACCCAGTACTTC; CDR3aa: CASSYSHSGRGETQYF
abundance: .; len: 14; v_gene: TRBV7-2; d_gene: .; j_gene: TRBJ1-5; CDR3nt: TGTGCCAGCAGCTTAGTACACACAGTCGAGCCCCAGCATTTT; CDR3aa: CASSLVHTVEPQHF
abundance: .; len: 14; v_gene: TRBV5-4; d_gene: .; j_gene: TRBJ1-4; CDR3nt: TGTGCCAGCAGCTTGGAGGGGGCTAATGAAAAACTGTTTTTT; CDR3aa: CASSLEGANEKLFF
abundance: .; len: 13; v_gene: TRBV29-1; d_gene: TRBD1; j_gene: TRBJ2-7; CDR3nt: TGCAGCGTTGAAGGGGACAGGGCCTACGAGCAGTACTTC; CDR3aa: CSVEGDRAYEQYF
abundance: .; len: 15; v_gene: TRBV4-1; d_gene: .; j_gene: TRBJ2-7; CDR3nt: TGCGCCAGCAGCCAAGACCCGTCGGGGGACTACGAGCAGTACTTC; CDR3aa: CASSQDPSGDYEQYF
abundance: .; len: 13; v_gene: TRBV4-1; d_gene: .; j_gene: TRBJ1-1; CDR3nt: TGCGCCAGCAGCCAAGAGGGGGGGGTAGTGGCTTTCTTT; CDR3aa: CASSQEGGVVAFF
abundance: .; len: 16; v_gene: TRBV28; d_gene: .; j_gene: TRBJ1-1; CDR3nt: TGTGCCAGCAGATCGTTCGACGGGGGGAGGAACACTGAAGCTTTCTTT; CDR3aa: CASRSFDGGRNTEAFF
abundance: .; len: 15; v_gene: TRBV30; d_gene: .; j_gene: TRBJ2-1; CDR3nt: TGTGCCTGGAGAGAGATTAGCGGTCCACTCAATGAGCAGTTCTTC; CDR3aa: CAWREISGPLNEQFF
abundance: once; len: 11; v_gene: TRBV5-1; d_gene: .; j_gene: TRBJ2-7; CDR3nt: TGCGCCAGCAGCTTGGCTTACGAGCAGTACTTC; CDR3aa: CASSLAYEQYF
abundance: .; len: 14; v_gene: TRBV30; d_gene: .; j_gene: TRBJ2-1; CDR3nt: TGTGCCTGGGACCGGGGTAGCTCCTACAATGAGCAGTTCTTC; CDR3aa: CAWDRGSSYNEQFF
abundance: .; len: 13; v_gene: TRBV5-1; d_gene: .; j_gene: TRBJ2-5; CDR3nt: TGCGCCAGCAGCTTTACAGCCCAAGAGACCCAGTACTTC; CDR3aa: CASSFTAQETQYF
abundance: .; len: 13; v_gene: TRBV10-3; d_gene: .; j_gene: TRBJ2-7; CDR3nt: TGTGCCATCAGTACGGCAGGGTCTTTCGAGCAGTACTTC; CDR3aa: CAISTAGSFEQYF
abundance: .; len: 13; v_gene: TRBV7-2; d_gene: .; j_gene: TRBJ2-7; CDR3nt: TGTGCCAGCAGCGCCGGACATTCTTACGAGCAGTACTTC; CDR3aa: CASSAGHSYEQYF
abundance: .; len: 18; v_gene: TRBV28; d_gene: TRBD1; j_gene: TRBJ2-7; CDR3nt: TGTGCCACCAATACCGGGACAGGGGTTTGGCGGGAGGCCTACGAGCAGTACTTC; CDR3aa: CATNTGTGVWREAYEQYF
abundance: .; len: 15; v_gene: TRBV5-4; d_gene: .; j_gene: TRBJ1-1; CDR3nt: TGTGCCAGCAGCTTGGCCGCAGGAATTAACACTGAAGCTTTCTTT; CDR3aa: CASSLAAGINTEAFF
abundance: .; len: 15; v_gene: TRBV5-1; d_gene: .; j_gene: TRBJ1-5; CDR3nt: TGCGCCAGCAGCTTGCAACCGGGGGGCAATCAGCCCCAGCATTTT; CDR3aa: CASSLQPGGNQPQHF
abundance: .; len: 16; v_gene: TRBV11-2; d_gene: .; j_gene: TRBJ1-3; CDR3nt: TGTGCCAGCAGCTTAGATCTGGGCCCCTCTGGAAACACCATATATTTT; CDR3aa: CASSLDLGPSGNTIYF
abundance: .; len: 15; v_gene: TRBV28; d_gene: TRBD1; j_gene: TRBJ1-5; CDR3nt: TGTGCCAGCAGTTTAGAGACAGGGGACGGACAGCCCCAGCATTTT; CDR3aa: CASSLETGDGQPQHF
abundance: .; len: 14; v_gene: TRBV5-1; d_gene: TRBD1; j_gene: TRBJ2-1; CDR3nt: TGCGCCAGCAGCAGGGACAGGGGGGTCGATGAGCAGTTCTTC; CDR3aa: CASSRDRGVDEQFF
abundance: .; len: 13; v_gene: TRBV29-1; d_gene: TRBD1; j_gene: TRBJ2-7; CDR3nt: TGCAGCGTAGCCGGGACAGGGGCCTACGAGCAGTACTTC; CDR3aa: CSVAGTGAYEQYF
abundance: once; len: 16; v_gene: TRBV9; d_gene: .; j_gene: TRBJ2-1; CDR3nt: TGTGCCAGCAGCCTCCGGGAAGGGCCATCCGGCAATGAGCAGTTCTTC; CDR3aa: CASSLREGPSGNEQFF
abundance: .; len: 17; v_gene: TRBV18; d_gene: .; j_gene: TRBJ1-3; CDR3nt: TGTGCCAGCTCACCACGTTCGACGGGGTTCTCTGGAAACACCATATATTTT; CDR3aa: CASSPRSTGFSGNTIYF
abundance: .; len: 10; v_gene: TRBV7-6; d_gene: .; j_gene: TRBJ2-5; CDR3nt: TGTGCCAGCAGCTCCGGGGGCCAGTACTTC; CDR3aa: CASSSGGQYF
abundance: .; len: 16; v_gene: TRBV19; d_gene: TRBD2; j_gene: TRBJ2-1; CDR3nt: TGTGCCAGTAGACCTGTCGCTAGCGGGGTTTACAATGAGCAGTTCTTC; CDR3aa: CASRPVASGVYNEQFF
abundance: .; len: 17; v_gene: TRBV28; d_gene: .; j_gene: TRBJ1-2; CDR3nt: TGTGCCAGCAGTTTATTAGGGGGGGCGGGACTGTCCTATGGCTACACCTTC; CDR3aa: CASSLLGGAGLSYGYTF
abundance: .; len: 17; v_gene: TRBV4-2; d_gene: TRBD2; j_gene: TRBJ2-1; CDR3nt: TGTGCCAGCAGCCAAGCCCCTTCACTAGCGGGATCTGGTGAGCAGTTCTTC; CDR3aa: CASSQAPSLAGSGEQFF
abundance: .; len: 16; v_gene: TRBV7-3; d_gene: TRBD1; j_gene: TRBJ2-3; CDR3nt: TGTGCCAGCAGCTTATCTAGGACAGGGTTTACAGATACGCAGTATTTT; CDR3aa: CASSLSRTGFTDTQYF
abundance: once; len: 13; v_gene: TRBV5-5; d_gene: .; j_gene: TRBJ1-4; CDR3nt: TGTGCCAGCAGCGGCTGGGGGGTTGAAAAACTGTTTTTT; CDR3aa: CASSGWGVEKLFF
abundance: .; len: 13; v_gene: TRBV2; d_gene: .; j_gene: TRBJ2-3; CDR3nt: TGTGCCAGGGGGGCCTCGCACGGAGATACGCAGTATTTT; CDR3aa: CARGASHGDTQYF
abundance: once; len: 17; v_gene: TRBV10-3; d_gene: .; j_gene: TRBJ2-2; CDR3nt: TGTGCCATCAGTGGTGCGTCTAGCGCCATTCTCACCGGGGAGCTGTTTTTT; CDR3aa: CAISGASSAILTGELFF